The clone carrying this T cell receptor beta chain has a single count. This specimen comes from a study of blood T cell repertoires in COVID-19. Study summary: Both acute and convalescent COVID-19 samples were obtained from the United States, Italy and Spain. From T cells, B-cell-depleted T cells, or PBMCs came the material, which was cDNA or gDNA.

The germline CDR1 and CDR2 sequences are SGDLS and YYNGEE. Trimming cost V 3 bases and J 2 bases, with 14 bases left between them. This CDR3 spans 16 amino acids. Source study methods: Reference gene primers were amplified, and this amplification served to estimate nucleated cell counts. Clones were read by immunoSEQ multiplex PCR, and TCRdb kept only the in-frame ones, dropping some. The DNA gave D and trimming, while V, J and clone size come from that table. Of 60,000 or so clones listed, around 90% are singletons. Sequencing was done on a sample of peripheral blood. The gene calls are TRBV9 and TRBJ2-2; the D is unclear. The receptor was derived from a human donor with active COVID-19. The donor label of this sample is uncertain. CDR3 amino acids: CASSDKSTPNTGELFF. In DNA form, the CDR3 reads TGTGCCAGCAGCGACAAGTCCACCCCAAACACCGGGGAGCTGTTTTTT.